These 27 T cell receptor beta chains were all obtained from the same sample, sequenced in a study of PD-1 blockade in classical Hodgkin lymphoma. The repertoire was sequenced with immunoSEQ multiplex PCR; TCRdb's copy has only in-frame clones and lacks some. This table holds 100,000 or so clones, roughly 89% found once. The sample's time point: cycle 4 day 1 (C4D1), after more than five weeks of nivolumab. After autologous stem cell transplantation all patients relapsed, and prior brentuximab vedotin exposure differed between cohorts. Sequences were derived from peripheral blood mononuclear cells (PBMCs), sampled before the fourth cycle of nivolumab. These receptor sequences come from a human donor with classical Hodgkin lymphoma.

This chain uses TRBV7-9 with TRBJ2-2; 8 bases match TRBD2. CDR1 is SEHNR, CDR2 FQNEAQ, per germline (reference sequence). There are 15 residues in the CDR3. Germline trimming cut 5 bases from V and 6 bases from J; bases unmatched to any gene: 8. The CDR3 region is CASSRASGRSGELFF. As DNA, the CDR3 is TGTGCCAGCAGCAGGGCCAGCGGGAGATCCGGGGAGCTGTTTTTT. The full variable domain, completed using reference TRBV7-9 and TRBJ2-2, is DTGVSQNPRHKITKRGQNVTFRCDPISEHNRLYWYRQTLGQGPEFLTYFQNEAQLEKSRLLSDRFSAERPKGSFSTLEIQRTEQGDSAMYLCASSRASGRSGELFFGEGSRLTVL.

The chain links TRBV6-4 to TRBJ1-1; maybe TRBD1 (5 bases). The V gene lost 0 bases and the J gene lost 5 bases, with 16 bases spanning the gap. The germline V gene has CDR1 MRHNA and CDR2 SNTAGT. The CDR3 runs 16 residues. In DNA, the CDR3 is TGTGCCAGCAGTGACTCGAATCTGGGGCTTTCGACTGAAGCTTTCTTT. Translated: CASSDSNLGLSTEAFF.

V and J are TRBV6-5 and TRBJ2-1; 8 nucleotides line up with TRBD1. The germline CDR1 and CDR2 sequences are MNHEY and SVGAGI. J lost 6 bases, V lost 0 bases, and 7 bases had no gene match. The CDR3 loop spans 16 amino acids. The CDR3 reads CASSYSRTGNPNEQFF. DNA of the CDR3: TGTGCCAGCAGTTACTCCCGGACAGGGAACCCCAATGAGCAGTTCTTC.

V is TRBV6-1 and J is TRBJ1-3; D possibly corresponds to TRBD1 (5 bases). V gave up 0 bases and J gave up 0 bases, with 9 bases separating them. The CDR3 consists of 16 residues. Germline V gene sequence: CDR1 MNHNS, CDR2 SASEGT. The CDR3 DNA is TGTGCCAGCAGTGAAGCGCCAGGGAACTCTGGAAACACCATATATTTT. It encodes CASSEAPGNSGNTIYF.

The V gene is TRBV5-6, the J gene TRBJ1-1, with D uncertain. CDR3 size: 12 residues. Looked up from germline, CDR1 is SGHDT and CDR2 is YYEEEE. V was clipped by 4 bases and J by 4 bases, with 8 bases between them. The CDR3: CASSIWGTEAFF. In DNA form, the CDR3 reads TGTGCCAGCAGCATCTGGGGCACTGAAGCTTTCTTT. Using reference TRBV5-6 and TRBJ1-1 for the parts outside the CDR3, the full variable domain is DAGVTQSPTHLIKTRGQQVTLRCSPKSGHDTVSWYQQALGQGPQFIFQYYEEEERQRGNFPDRFSGHQFPNYSSELNVNALLLGDSALYLCASSIWGTEAFFGQGTRLTVV.

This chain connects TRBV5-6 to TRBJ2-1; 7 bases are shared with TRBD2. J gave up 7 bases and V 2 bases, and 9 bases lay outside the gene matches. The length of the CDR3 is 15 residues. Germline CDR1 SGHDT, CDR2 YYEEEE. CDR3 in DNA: TGTGCCAGCAGCTTTACCGGGACTATCCCGAATGAGCAGTTCTTC. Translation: CASSFTGTIPNEQFF. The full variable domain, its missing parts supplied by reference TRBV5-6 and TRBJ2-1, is DAGVTQSPTHLIKTRGQQVTLRCSPKSGHDTVSWYQQALGQGPQFIFQYYEEEERQRGNFPDRFSGHQFPNYSSELNVNALLLGDSALYLCASSFTGTIPNEQFFGPGTRLTVL.

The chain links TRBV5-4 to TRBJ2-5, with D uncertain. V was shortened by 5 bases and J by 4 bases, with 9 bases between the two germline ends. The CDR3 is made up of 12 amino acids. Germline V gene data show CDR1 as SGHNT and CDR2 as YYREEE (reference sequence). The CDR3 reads CASSSPPETQYF. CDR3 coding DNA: TGTGCCAGCAGTTCACCCCCAGAGACCCAGTACTTC.

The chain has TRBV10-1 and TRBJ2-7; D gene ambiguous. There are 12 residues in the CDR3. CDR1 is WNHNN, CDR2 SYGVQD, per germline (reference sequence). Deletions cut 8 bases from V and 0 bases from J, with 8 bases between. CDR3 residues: CASSTSSYEQYF. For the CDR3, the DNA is TGCGCCAGCTCGACAAGCTCCTACGAGCAGTACTTC.

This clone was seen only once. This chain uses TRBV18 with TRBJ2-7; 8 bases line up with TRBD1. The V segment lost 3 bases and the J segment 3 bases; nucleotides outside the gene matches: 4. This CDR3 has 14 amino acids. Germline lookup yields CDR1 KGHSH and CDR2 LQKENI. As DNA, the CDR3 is TGTGCCAGCTCACCCATAACAGGGGGCTACGAGCAGTACTTC. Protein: CASSPITGGYEQYF.

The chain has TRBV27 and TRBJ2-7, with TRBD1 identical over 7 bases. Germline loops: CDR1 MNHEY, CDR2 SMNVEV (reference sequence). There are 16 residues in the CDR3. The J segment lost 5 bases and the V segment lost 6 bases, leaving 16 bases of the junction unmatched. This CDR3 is CASSLAPGRGTHEQYF. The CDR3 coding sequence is TGTGCCAGCAGCTTAGCTCCCGGCAGGGGGACGCACGAGCAGTACTTC.

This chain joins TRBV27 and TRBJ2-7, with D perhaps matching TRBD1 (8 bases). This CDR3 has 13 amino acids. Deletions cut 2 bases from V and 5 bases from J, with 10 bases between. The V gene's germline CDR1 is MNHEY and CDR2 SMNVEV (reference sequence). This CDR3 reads CASSLTGGDEQYF. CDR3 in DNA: TGTGCCAGCAGTTTAACAGGGGGGGACGAGCAGTACTTC.

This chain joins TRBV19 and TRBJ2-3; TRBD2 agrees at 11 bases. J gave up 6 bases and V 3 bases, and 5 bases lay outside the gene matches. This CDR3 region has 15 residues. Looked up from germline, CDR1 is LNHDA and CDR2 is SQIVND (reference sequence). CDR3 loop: CASSMASGRSDTQYF. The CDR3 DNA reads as TGTGCCAGTAGTATGGCTAGCGGGAGGTCCGATACGCAGTATTTT.

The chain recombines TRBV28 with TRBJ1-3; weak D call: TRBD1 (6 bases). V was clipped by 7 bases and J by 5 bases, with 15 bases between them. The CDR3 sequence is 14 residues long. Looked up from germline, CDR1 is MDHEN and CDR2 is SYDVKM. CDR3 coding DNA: TGTGCCAGCACCCCGGGGGGGCGTAGAAACACCATATATTTT. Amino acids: CASTPGGRRNTIYF.

The CDR3 reads CASSSGGFYGYTF. CDR3 nucleotides: TGTGCCAGCAGTTCAGGAGGATTCTATGGCTACACCTTC. The rearrangement uses TRBV27 and TRBJ1-2, with D hard to call. This CDR3 spans 13 amino acids. Germline CDR1 MNHEY, CDR2 SMNVEV (reference sequence). V lost 4 bases, J lost 4 bases, and 10 bases lay in between.

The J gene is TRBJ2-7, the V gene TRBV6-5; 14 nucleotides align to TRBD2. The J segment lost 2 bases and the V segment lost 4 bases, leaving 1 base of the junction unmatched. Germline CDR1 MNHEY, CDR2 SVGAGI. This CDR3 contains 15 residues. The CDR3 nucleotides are TGTGCCAGCAGTTGGGGACTAGCGGGGGCCTACGAGCAGTACTTC. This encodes CASSWGLAGAYEQYF.

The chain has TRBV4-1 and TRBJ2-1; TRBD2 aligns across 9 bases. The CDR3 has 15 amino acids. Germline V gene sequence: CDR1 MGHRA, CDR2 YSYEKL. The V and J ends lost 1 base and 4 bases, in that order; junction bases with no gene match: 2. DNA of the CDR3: TGCGCCAGCAGCCAAGCTAGCGGGACATACAATGAGCAGTTCTTC. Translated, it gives CASSQASGTYNEQFF.

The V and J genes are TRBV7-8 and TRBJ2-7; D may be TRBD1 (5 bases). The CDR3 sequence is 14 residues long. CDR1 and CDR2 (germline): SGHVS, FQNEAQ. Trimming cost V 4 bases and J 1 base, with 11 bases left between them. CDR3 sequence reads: CASSSDRLSYEQYF. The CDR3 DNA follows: TGTGCCAGCAGCTCCGACAGATTGTCCTACGAGCAGTACTTC.

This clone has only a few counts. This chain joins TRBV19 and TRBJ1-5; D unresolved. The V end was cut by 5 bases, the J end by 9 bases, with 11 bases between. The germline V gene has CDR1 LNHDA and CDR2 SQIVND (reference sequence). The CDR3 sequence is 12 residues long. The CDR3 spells CASSPRRAPQHF. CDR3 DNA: TGTGCCAGTAGTCCGCGTCGGGCGCCCCAGCATTTT.

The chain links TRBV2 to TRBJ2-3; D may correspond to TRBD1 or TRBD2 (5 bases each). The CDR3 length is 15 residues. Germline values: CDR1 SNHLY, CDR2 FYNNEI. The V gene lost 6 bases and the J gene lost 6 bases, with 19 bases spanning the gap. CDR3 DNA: TGTGCCAGCAGGGGGACCCGCGGGCTCTTTGATACGCAGTATTTT. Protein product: CASRGTRGLFDTQYF.

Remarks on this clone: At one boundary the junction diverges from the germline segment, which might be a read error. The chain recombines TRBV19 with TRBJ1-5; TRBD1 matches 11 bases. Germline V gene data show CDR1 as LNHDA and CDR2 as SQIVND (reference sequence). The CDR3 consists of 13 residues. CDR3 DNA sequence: TGTGCCAGTAGTTGGGACAGGGGGGCCCCCCCGCATTTT. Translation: CASSWDRGAPPHF.

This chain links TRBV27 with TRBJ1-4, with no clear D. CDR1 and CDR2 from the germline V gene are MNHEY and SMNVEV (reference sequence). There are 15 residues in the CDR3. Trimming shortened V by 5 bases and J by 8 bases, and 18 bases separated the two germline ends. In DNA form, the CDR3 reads TGTGCCAGCAGTACCTTTATGAGGGTTGGCGAAAAACTGTTTTTT. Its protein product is CASSTFMRVGEKLFF.

The CDR3 DNA is TGCGCCAGCAGCCAAGGGTCGCACGTTAATCAGCCCCAGCATTTT. It codes for CASSQGSHVNQPQHF. J is TRBJ1-5 and V is TRBV4-3; unclear D gene. The ends were cut back, 1 base at V and 4 bases at J, with 11 bases in the middle. CDR3 size: 15 residues. The germline gives CDR1 LGHNA, CDR2 YSLEER.

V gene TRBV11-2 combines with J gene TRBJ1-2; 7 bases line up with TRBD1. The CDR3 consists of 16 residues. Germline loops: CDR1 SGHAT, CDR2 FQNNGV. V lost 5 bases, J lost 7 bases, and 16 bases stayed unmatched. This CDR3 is CASSPYRDRLKRGYTF. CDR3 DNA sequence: TGTGCCAGCAGCCCTTACCGGGACAGACTCAAACGTGGCTACACCTTC.

CDR3 region: CASSLGGLAPDTQYF. CDR3 coding DNA: TGTGCCAGCAGCTTAGGGGGACTAGCCCCAGATACGCAGTATTTT. The chain employs TRBV13 and TRBJ2-3; 9 positions match TRBD2. J gave up 4 bases and V 0 bases, and 2 bases lay outside the gene matches. The CDR3 length is 15 residues. Germline V gene lookup returns CDR1 PRHDT and CDR2 FYEKMQ (reference sequence).

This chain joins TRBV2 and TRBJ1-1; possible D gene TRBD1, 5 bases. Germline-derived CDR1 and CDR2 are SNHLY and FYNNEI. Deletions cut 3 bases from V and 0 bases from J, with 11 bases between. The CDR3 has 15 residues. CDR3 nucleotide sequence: TGTGCCAGCAGTGAGAAGACAGCTATGAACACTGAAGCTTTCTTT. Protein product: CASSEKTAMNTEAFF.

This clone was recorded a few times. Written as DNA, the CDR3 is TGTGCCAGCAGCTTAGCCGGACAGGGAACCCATCAGCCCCAGCATTTT. The encoded protein is CASSLAGQGTHQPQHF. The rearrangement uses TRBV7-9 and TRBJ1-5; 8 bases fit TRBD1. Trimming took 0 bases from V and 5 from J; bases not matched to a gene: 6. The germline CDR1 and CDR2 sequences are SEHNR and FQNEAQ (reference sequence). CDR3 length: 16 amino acids.

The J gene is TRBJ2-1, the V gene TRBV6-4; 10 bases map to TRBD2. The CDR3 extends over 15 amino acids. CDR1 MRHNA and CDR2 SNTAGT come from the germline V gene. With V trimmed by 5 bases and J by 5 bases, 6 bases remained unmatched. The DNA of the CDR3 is TGTGCCAGCAGTCCACTAGCGGGGACCAACAATGAGCAGTTCTTC. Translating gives CASSPLAGTNNEQFF.